Each of the 11 T cell receptor beta chains below was sequenced from the same sample in a study of T cells in Graves' hyperthyroidism and ophthalmopathy (dated by TCRdb to between 2018 and 2021). Libraries were made using multiplex PCR. TCRdb shows the sequencer as Illumina HiSeq 2000. The TCR beta CDR3 regions were amplified from the RNA transcripts. The first round of RT-PCR for the TCR CDR3 was performed with the HTBI primer set and the Qiagen OneStep RT-PCR kit. Using fastp at Q25 and MiXCR, TCRdb reprocessed the public reads and kept productive beta chains. Records with the same CDR3 protein are collapsed into one entry carrying the most frequent genes and DNA. For this sample the table gives 75,000 to 100,000 distinct CDR3 sequences, of which around 50% were detected only once. The ten largest clones add up to about 25% of the sample. The sequenced sample consisted of blood. The receptors shown here come from a middle-aged woman with Graves' hyperthyroidism.

The genes are TRBV7-2 and TRBJ1-1, with 8 bases fitting TRBD1. Per germline, CDR1 SGHTA and CDR2 FQGNSA. Germline trimming cut 1 base from V and 2 bases from J; bases unmatched to any gene: 3. The CDR3 is 15 residues long. The CDR3 DNA is TGTGCCAGCAGCTTAGGACAGGGGCTAAACACTGAAGCTTTCTTT. This encodes CASSLGQGLNTEAFF. The variable domain in full, with the rest retrieved from reference TRBV7-2 and TRBJ1-1, is GAGVSQSPSNKVTEKGKDVELRCDPISGHTALYWYRQSLGQGLEFLIYFQGNSAPDKSGLPSDRFSAERTGGSVSTLTIQRTQQEDSAVYLCASSLGQGLNTEAFFGQGTRLTVV.

This clonotype was counted between two and nine times. This chain joins TRBV27 and TRBJ2-7; the match to TRBD1 covers 7 bases. Germline CDR1 reads MNHEY; CDR2 reads SMNVEV (reference sequence). This CDR3 is 15 amino acids long. The V segment lost 5 bases and the J segment 3 bases; nucleotides outside the gene matches: 10. The CDR3 sequence is CASSPRQGRYYEQYF. CDR3 DNA: TGTGCCAGCAGTCCACGACAGGGACGGTACTACGAGCAGTACTTC.

J is TRBJ1-2 and V is TRBV20-1, with TRBD1 as a possible D gene (5 bases). Germline values: CDR1 DFQATT, CDR2 SNEGSKA (reference sequence). With 6 bases removed from V and 4 bases from J, the gap between germline ends came to 24 bases. The CDR3 is 16 residues long. CDR3 loop: CSAGDLQDSWVYGYTF. In DNA, the CDR3 is TGCAGTGCAGGAGACTTACAGGATTCATGGGTCTATGGCTACACCTTC.

As to this clonotype: Germline and junction disagree at one end, which may indicate a read error. This chain uses TRBV5-1 with TRBJ1-1; TRBD1 is a possible D gene (6 bases). The CDR3 sequence is 15 residues long. CDR1 and CDR2 from the germline V gene are SGHRS and YFSETQ. The CDR3 loop reads CASSFKQGLDTEAFF. The DNA of the CDR3 is TGCGCCAGCAGCTTTAAACAGGGACTGGACACTGAGGCTTTCTTT.

This clonotype was found once. The rearrangement links TRBV7-8 to TRBJ2-3; 13 bases fit TRBD2. V was pared by 5 bases and J by 5 bases, with 13 bases of the junction left unmatched. The germline V gene has CDR1 SGHVS and CDR2 FQNEAQ. The CDR3 has 18 amino acids. In DNA form, the CDR3 reads TGTGCCAGCAGCCGTTGGACTAGCGGGAGTCATAGGGGAGATACGCAGTATTTT. This translates into CASSRWTSGSHRGDTQYF.

The chain recombines TRBV6-5 with TRBJ2-1, with 8 bases identical to TRBD2. V lost 5 bases, J lost 5 bases, and 14 bases stayed unmatched. This CDR3 has 17 residues. Germline values: CDR1 MNHEY, CDR2 SVGAGI. The CDR3 nucleotides are TGTGCCAGCAGTCCTTGGGGGGGCGGGAGGCTAAACAATGAGCAGTTCTTC. This gives the protein CASSPWGGGRLNNEQFF.

The J gene is TRBJ1-1, the V gene TRBV29-1; a weak D match, TRBD1 (6 bases). This CDR3 has 13 residues. CDR1 and CDR2 (germline): SQVTM, ANQGSEA. V lost 8 bases and J 10 bases, leaving 23 bases between the germline ends. The CDR3 DNA is TGCAGCCGTACACCGCAACAGGGATTGGTAGCTTTCTTT. It codes for CSRTPQQGLVAFF.

The chain joins TRBV5-1 to TRBJ2-2, with D perhaps given as TRBD1 or TRBD2 (5 bases each). The CDR3 consists of 14 residues. V gave up 4 bases and J gave up 2 bases, with 9 bases separating them. Per the germline V gene, CDR1 is SGHRS and CDR2 is YFSETQ. In DNA, the CDR3 is TGCGCCAGCAGCGGGACGTACAACACCGGGGAGCTGTTTTTT. Its translation: CASSGTYNTGELFF.

This clonotype has only a few counts. The V and J genes are TRBV9 and TRBJ1-5, with D unclear. Germline V lookup: CDR1 SGDLS, CDR2 YYNGEE. V lost 0 bases, J lost 14 bases, and 15 bases lay in between. The CDR3 runs to 13 residues. Written as DNA, the CDR3 is TGTGCCAGCAGCGTAGGACGGTCTACGGACGAGCATTTT. It specifies CASSVGRSTDEHF.

J is TRBJ1-6 and V is TRBV10-2, with a tentative D call TRBD1 (6 bases). Germline values: CDR1 WSHSY, CDR2 SAAADI. The CDR3 covers 19 residues. Trimming pared 3 bases from V and 2 bases from J, leaving 20 bases between. The CDR3, as DNA: TGCGCCAGCAGTGAAGAAGGGGAAGGGGGGGACGCCTATAATTCACCCCTCCACTTT. This sequence encodes CASSEEGEGGDAYNSPLHF.

This clonotype has a count of ten or more. V is TRBV5-1 and J is TRBJ1-2; D uncertain. Trimming cost V 0 bases and J 3 bases, with 18 bases left between them. CDR3 length equals 17 residues. Germline V gene data show CDR1 as SGHRS and CDR2 as YFSETQ. The CDR3 nucleotides are TGCGCCAGCAGCTTGGCAGGATCCTCCTACCAGGACTATGGCTACACCTTC. This codes for CASSLAGSSYQDYGYTF.